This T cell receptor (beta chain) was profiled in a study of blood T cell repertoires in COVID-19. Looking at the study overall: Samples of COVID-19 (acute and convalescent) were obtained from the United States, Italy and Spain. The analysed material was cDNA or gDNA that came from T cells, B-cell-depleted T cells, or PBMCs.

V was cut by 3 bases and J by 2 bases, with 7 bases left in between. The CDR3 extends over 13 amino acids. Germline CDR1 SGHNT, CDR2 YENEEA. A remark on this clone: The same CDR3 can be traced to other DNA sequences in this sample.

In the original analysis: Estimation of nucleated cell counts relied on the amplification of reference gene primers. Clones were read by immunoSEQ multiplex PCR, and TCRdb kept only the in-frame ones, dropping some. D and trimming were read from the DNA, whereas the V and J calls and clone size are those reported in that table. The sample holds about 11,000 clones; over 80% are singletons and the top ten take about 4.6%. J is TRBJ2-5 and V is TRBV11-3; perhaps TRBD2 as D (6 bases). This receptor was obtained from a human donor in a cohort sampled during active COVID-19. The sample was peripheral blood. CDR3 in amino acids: CASSLGGQETQYF. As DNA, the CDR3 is TGTGCCAGCAGCTTGGGAGGACAAGAGACCCAGTACTTC. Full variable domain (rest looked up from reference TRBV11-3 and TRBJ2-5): EAGVVQSPRYKIIEKKQPVAFWCNPISGHNTLYWYLQNLGQGPELLIRYENEEAVDDSQLPKDRFSAERLKGVDSTLKIQPAELGDSAVYLCASSLGGQETQYFGPGTRLLVL.